This T cell receptor (beta chain) appears in the sequencing data of a study of CD8 T cells in Susac syndrome. Random hexamers were used to reverse transcribe the RNA input (about 0.5 to 1 ug). Using its own MiXCR run on the immunoSEQ multiplex PCR reads, TCRdb lists one record per CDR3 protein. The sample consists of some 150,000 distinct CDR3 sequences, around 94% of them appearing once. Trimming stripped 4 bases from V and 2 bases from J, with 9 bases between. The germline gives CDR1 PRHDT, CDR2 FYEKMQ (reference sequence). The CDR3 extends over 13 amino acids. V usage is TRBV13 and J usage is TRBJ2-7, with D possibly called TRBD1 or TRBD2 (5 bases each). This receptor was identified in a human donor in good health. The specimen was CD8+ T cells from PBMCs. CDR3 loop: CASSSGPAYEQYF. In DNA, the CDR3 is TGTGCCAGCAGCTCGGGACCGGCCTACGAGCAGTACTTC.